A single sample is the source of the 17 T cell receptor beta chains below, sequenced in a study of regulatory T cells in long-lasting Graves disease. Library construction for TCR beta used iRepertoire HTBI primers and Arm-PCR of CDR3 regions. One entry per CDR3 protein results from TCRdb running MiXCR on the multiplex PCR reads. The repertoire includes about 530,000 distinct CDR3 sequences, about 16% of them detected once, and approximately 25% sits in the top ten. Time point specified: newly diagnosed GD, antithyroid drugs for less than 3 months. From PBMCs, RNA was extracted and then used to make the TCR library. The sample also formed part of further work on T cells in Graves' hyperthyroidism and ophthalmopathy.

The sequencing here drew on peripheral blood mononuclear cells (PBMCs), taken at new diagnosis, from a patient treated with antithyroid drugs. These receptors all stem from a woman aged 40 to 65 with Graves disease.

V usage is TRBV7-2 and J usage is TRBJ2-3; 8 nucleotides agree with TRBD2. V shed 5 bases and J 5 bases; nucleotides not matched to a gene: 6. The CDR3 extends over 14 amino acids. CDR1 is SGHTA, CDR2 FQGNSA, per germline. The CDR3 DNA follows: TGTGCCAGCAGCCCGGGGGGGGCTGGAGATACGCAGTATTTT. Translation: CASSPGGAGDTQYF.

This clonotype was seen ten or more times. For the CDR3, the DNA is TGCAGTGTCCTGGGAGGGGGGCAAGAGACCCAGTACTTC. This translates into CSVLGGGQETQYF. V is TRBV20-1 and J is TRBJ2-5; D perhaps matches TRBD2 (7 bases). Trimming removed 7 bases from V and 2 bases from J, with 14 bases in between. CDR3 size: 13 residues. Germline-derived CDR1 and CDR2 are DFQATT and SNEGSKA (reference sequence).

This clonotype was counted many times. The chain employs TRBV12-3 or TRBV12-4 and TRBJ2-5; tentatively, D is TRBD1 (6 bases). The CDR3 runs to 13 residues. V dropped 9 bases and J dropped 1 base, with 12 bases sitting between them. CDR3: CASADSLQETQYF. CDR3 in DNA: TGTGCCAGTGCGGACAGCCTCCAAGAGACCCAGTACTTC.

Only a few counts were recorded for this clonotype. The V gene is TRBV6-1, the J gene TRBJ2-1, with a possible D match to TRBD2 (6 bases). V lost 9 bases to trimming and J lost 8 bases, with 17 bases between them. The CDR3 runs to 13 residues. Germline loops: CDR1 MNHNS, CDR2 SASEGT. CDR3 amino acids: CARGDSRWDEQFF. CDR3 DNA: TGTGCCAGGGGGGACTCTCGCTGGGATGAGCAGTTCTTC.

This chain joins TRBV7-9 and TRBJ2-5, with D tentatively TRBD2 (5 bases). The germline V gene has CDR1 SEHNR and CDR2 FQNEAQ (reference sequence). The CDR3 runs 16 residues. Deletions cut 1 base from V and 2 bases from J, with 14 bases between. CDR3: CASSLGGDGVQETQYF. In DNA form, the CDR3 reads TGTGCCAGCAGCTTAGGGGGAGATGGCGTTCAAGAGACCCAGTACTTC.

Note on this clonotype: A much larger clonotype is one base distant, so this may be a read error. This chain uses TRBV6-1 with TRBJ1-1, with D possibly being TRBD1 (6 bases). Germline CDR1 is MNHNS and CDR2 is SASEGT. The CDR3 sequence is 14 residues long. The CDR3 DNA is TGTGCCATCAGTGAGTCCCCGGACAGCACTGAAGCTTTCTTT. It translates to CAISESPDSTEAFF.

This clonotype was detected ten times or more. The rearrangement links TRBV7-8 to TRBJ1-1; D is ambiguous. Trimming cost V 6 bases and J 6 bases, with 14 bases left between them. The CDR3 is made up of 13 amino acids. Germline V gives CDR1 SGHVS, CDR2 FQNEAQ. CDR3 protein: CASRETGSAEAFF. Written as DNA, the CDR3 is TGTGCCAGCAGGGAAACTGGAAGTGCTGAAGCTTTCTTT.

A single count supports this clonotype. The J gene is TRBJ2-7, the V gene TRBV10-3, with 9 bases that match TRBD1. Trimming at V came to 3 bases and at J to 2 bases, leaving 5 bases not matched to a gene. This CDR3 is built from 15 residues. Germline V gene data show CDR1 as ENHRY and CDR2 as SYGVKD. CDR3 amino acids: CAISDITGGTYEQYF. The CDR3 DNA sequence: TGTGCCATCAGTGATATCACAGGGGGCACCTACGAGCAGTACTTC.

This clonotype appeared many times. This chain links TRBV18 with TRBJ1-5, with TRBD1 identical over 7 bases. V gave up 6 bases and J gave up 2 bases; unmatched junction bases: 7. Germline V gene lookup returns CDR1 KGHSH and CDR2 LQKENI. CDR3 size: 15 residues. CDR3 residues: CASSPRDSGNQPQHF. CDR3 bases: TGTGCCAGCTCCCCAAGGGACAGTGGCAATCAGCCCCAGCATTTT.

This clonotype has ten or more counts. The chain recombines TRBV10-3 with TRBJ1-2, with 8 bases that match TRBD1. V lost 9 bases, J lost 0 bases, and 12 bases stayed unmatched. Germline V gene sequence: CDR1 ENHRY, CDR2 SYGVKD. The CDR3 loop spans 16 amino acids. CDR3 DNA sequence: TGTGCCATACGGAGGGGGCAGGGGGCATCTAACTATGGCTACACCTTC. Residues: CAIRRGQGASNYGYTF.

This clonotype was observed a handful of times. The chain links TRBV29-1 to TRBJ1-2; D is possibly TRBD1 (6 bases). V was pared by 4 bases and J by 4 bases, with 10 bases between. Per the germline V gene, CDR1 is SQVTM and CDR2 is ANQGSEA. This CDR3 is 12 amino acids long. The DNA for the CDR3 is TGCAGCGTTGTTCAGGGGCGCTATGGCTACACCTTC. Residues: CSVVQGRYGYTF. Complete variable domain (other parts from reference TRBV29-1 and TRBJ1-2): SAVISQKPSRDICQRGTSLTIQCQVDSQVTMMFWYRQQPGQSLTLIATANQGSEATYESGFVIDKFPISRPNLTFSTLTVSNMSPEDSSIYLCSVVQGRYGYTFGSGTRLTVV.

The chain couples TRBV19 to TRBJ2-5; D gene uncertain. Germline assignment: CDR1 LNHDA and CDR2 SQIVND (reference sequence). V lost 3 bases, J lost 2 bases, and 10 bases lay in between. The CDR3 is made up of 14 amino acids. CDR3 in amino acids: CASSMDHSQETQYF. The CDR3 coding sequence is TGTGCCAGTAGTATGGATCACTCACAAGAGACCCAGTACTTC.

As regards this clonotype: A much larger clone differs from this one at a single base, so this may be a read error. This rearrangement joins TRBV12-3 or TRBV12-4 to TRBJ2-5, with 14 bases fitting TRBD2. V shed 5 bases and J 6 bases; nucleotides not matched to a gene: 5. This CDR3 is 15 amino acids long. CDR3 in DNA: TGTGCCAGCAGTGGACTAGCGGGGGGAGGAAAGACCCAGTACTTC. It yields the protein CASSGLAGGGKTQYF.

As to this clonotype: At one end, the junction sequence differs from germline, possibly due to a read error. J is TRBJ2-3 and V is TRBV11-2; TRBD2 matches at 11 bases. Germline values: CDR1 SGHAT, CDR2 FQNNGV. The length of the CDR3 is 20 residues. CDR3 region: CASSVDLAGGPESAGRPEYF. In DNA form, the CDR3 reads TGTGCCAGCAGCGTAGATCTAGCGGGGGGACCCGAGTCGGCTGGTCGACCGGAGTATTTT.

In its sample, this clonotype was seen many times. This chain uses TRBV7-9 with TRBJ2-7; D is unresolved. CDR3 size: 13 residues. Germline V gene data show CDR1 as SEHNR and CDR2 as FQNEAQ (reference sequence). V dropped 3 bases and J dropped 3 bases, with 9 bases sitting between them. The CDR3 coding sequence is TGTGCCAGCAGCTTGCTTCAGGTCTACGAGCAGTACTTC. This gives the protein CASSLLQVYEQYF.

This clonotype has at least ten counts. The chain links TRBV25-1 to TRBJ2-5, with D possibly matching TRBD2 (6 bases). In germline, CDR1 is MGHDK, CDR2 SYGVNS. The CDR3 is 15 amino acids. V gave up 1 base and J gave up 0 bases, with 9 bases separating them. In DNA, the CDR3 is TGTGCCAGCAGTGAATCTGGGACTTACCAAGAGACCCAGTACTTC. Encoded protein: CASSESGTYQETQYF.

The chain couples TRBV6-2 or TRBV6-3 to TRBJ1-4, with D possibly being TRBD1 (5 bases). V was clipped by 4 bases and J by 0 bases, with 15 bases between them. CDR1 and CDR2 (germline): MNHEY, SVGEGT. The CDR3 has 17 residues. The CDR3: CASSWDRIRATNEKLFF. The DNA of the CDR3 is TGTGCCAGCAGTTGGGACCGGATCCGGGCAACTAATGAAAAACTGTTTTTT.